This passage covers 32 T cell receptor beta chains from one sample sequenced in a study of Graves' ophthalmopathy and Graves' hyperthyroidism. The study amplified TCR beta CDR3 regions using RNA transcripts. An initial RT-PCR round employing HTBI primers preceded a second-round multiplex PCR. TCRdb reanalysed the multiplex PCR reads using MiXCR and keeps one entry per CDR3 protein. The sample lists approximately 1.2 million distinct CDR3 sequences; 35% to 40% were seen once. The sample consisted of peripheral blood or thyroid tissue (not recorded which). All receptors come from an adult man with Graves' hyperthyroidism.

This clonotype was seen only a few times. The CDR3 spells CASNSDRDYEQYF. CDR3 nucleotide sequence: TGTGCCAGCAATTCAGACAGGGACTACGAGCAGTACTTC. The chain is built from TRBV12-3 or TRBV12-4 and TRBJ2-7; 7 nucleotides line up with TRBD1. The CDR3 has 13 residues. The junction had 6 bases not matched to a gene; V was cut back by 7 bases and J by 3 bases.

This clonotype was observed at least ten times. An end of the junction does not agree with germline; a read error may underlie this. DNA of the CDR3: TGCGCCAGCACCTTGGGTGGGCTGAACACTGAAGCTTTCTTT. The encoded protein is CASTLGGLNTEAFF. V usage is TRBV5-1 and J usage is TRBJ1-1, with unresolved D. Germline V gene data show CDR1 as SGHRS and CDR2 as YFSETQ. The CDR3 loop spans 14 amino acids.

The chain is built from TRBV20-1 and TRBJ1-6; TRBD1 matches at 9 bases. Losses at the gene ends were 6 bases for V and 4 bases for J; bases not matched to a gene: 7. Germline CDR1 DFQATT, CDR2 SNEGSKA (reference sequence). The CDR3 runs to 15 residues. CDR3 in amino acids: CSAHGDRAYNSPLHF. The DNA of the CDR3 is TGCAGTGCCCATGGGGACAGGGCATATAATTCACCCCTCCACTTT.

This clonotype was picked up many times. This chain joins TRBV20-1 and TRBJ1-2, with D possibly being TRBD1 (6 bases). CDR1 and CDR2 (germline): DFQATT, SNEGSKA (reference sequence). Between the trimmed V and J ends, which lost 5 bases and 3 bases, there was a span of 16 bases. The CDR3 runs 14 residues. CDR3 nucleotide sequence: TGCAGTGCTCCGACAGGCGAGTTATACTATGGCTACACCTTC. Amino acids: CSAPTGELYYGYTF.

J is TRBJ2-7 and V is TRBV7-6, with 12 nucleotides matching TRBD1. After removal of 5 bases from V and 0 bases from J, the junction contained 11 bases not matched to a gene. From germline, CDR1 is SGHVS and CDR2 FNYEAQ. The CDR3 has 18 amino acids. The CDR3 here is CASSQEGQGAKSSYEQYF. The CDR3 nucleotides are TGTGCCAGCAGCCAAGAGGGACAGGGGGCGAAGAGCTCCTACGAGCAGTACTTC.

J is TRBJ2-7 and V is TRBV20-1; perhaps TRBD2 as D (6 bases). The CDR3 has 14 amino acids. V was pared by 6 bases and J by 3 bases, with 18 bases between. The V gene's germline CDR1 is DFQATT and CDR2 SNEGSKA (reference sequence). The CDR3 spells CSAVPGLGGYEQYF. The CDR3 DNA follows: TGCAGTGCCGTCCCCGGACTGGGAGGCTACGAGCAGTACTTC.

The sample holds many counts of this clonotype. J is TRBJ1-5 and V is TRBV24-1; D call uncertain. This CDR3 is 15 amino acids long. In germline, CDR1 is KGHDR, CDR2 SFDVKD. V was clipped by 2 bases and J by 0 bases, with 7 bases between them. The CDR3: CATSDSSTSNQPQHF. CDR3 sequence (DNA): TGTGCCACCAGTGATTCCTCCACTAGCAATCAGCCCCAGCATTTT.

V usage is TRBV24-1 and J usage is TRBJ2-2; 9 nucleotides align to TRBD2. V trimming: 0 bases; J trimming: 1 base; junction bases outside the gene matches: 2. CDR1 KGHDR and CDR2 SFDVKD come from the germline V gene. The CDR3 sequence is 17 residues long. The CDR3 here is CATSDLGTSRNTGELFF. Written as DNA, the CDR3 is TGTGCCACCAGTGATTTGGGGACTAGCAGGAACACCGGGGAGCTGTTTTTT.

The V gene is TRBV4-2, the J gene TRBJ1-4; D gene ambiguous. Germline V gene sequence: CDR1 LGHNA, CDR2 YNFKEQ. V was cut by 2 bases and J by 5 bases, with 15 bases left in between. The CDR3 has 16 amino acids. In DNA, the CDR3 is TGTGCCAGCAGCCAACCCGTTGGGGAAACAAATGAAAAACTGTTTTTT. As protein: CASSQPVGETNEKLFF.

This clonotype was seen at least ten times. The genes are TRBV9 and TRBJ1-2; 9 nucleotides agree with TRBD1. The length of the CDR3 is 13 residues. Germline V lookup: CDR1 SGDLS, CDR2 YYNGEE. Trimming cost V 4 bases and J 4 bases; bases outside gene matches: 2. CDR3 nucleotides: TGTGCCAGCAGCCCACAGGGGGCCTATGGCTACACCTTC. Protein product: CASSPQGAYGYTF.

This clonotype was observed at least ten times. The rearrangement uses TRBV5-6 and TRBJ2-6; 7 positions agree with TRBD1. CDR3 length equals 15 residues. The germline gives CDR1 SGHDT, CDR2 YYEEEE. The CDR3: CATGTALSGANVLTF. The CDR3 DNA is TGTGCGACCGGGACAGCCCTCTCTGGGGCCAACGTCCTGACTTTC.

This clonotype has only a few counts. The chain recombines TRBV11-2 with TRBJ2-7; the match to TRBD1 covers 8 bases. The CDR3 loop spans 14 amino acids. Germline CDR1 SGHAT, CDR2 FQNNGV. J lost 5 bases, V lost 5 bases, and 8 bases had no gene match. The CDR3 spells CASSPRPGQDEQYF. The CDR3 region has the DNA TGTGCCAGCAGCCCCCGACCGGGACAGGACGAGCAGTACTTC.

With regard to this clonotype: A much larger clonotype is one base distant, so this may be a read error. This sequence joins TRBV20-1 and TRBJ1-1, with 9 positions matching TRBD1. The CDR3 is 15 amino acids. Per the germline V gene, CDR1 is DFQATT and CDR2 is SNEGSKA (reference sequence). Losses at the gene ends were 1 base for V and 0 bases for J; bases not matched to a gene: 3. The CDR3 protein is CSARGTGAMNTEAFF. CDR3 nucleotide sequence: TGCAGTGCTAGAGGGACAGGGGCGATGAACACTGAAGCTTTCTTT.

This clonotype occurred many times. The CDR3 sequence is CASCASGPRELFF. The CDR3 coding sequence is TGTGCCAGCTGCGCGTCAGGGCCGCGGGAGCTGTTTTTT. J is TRBJ2-2 and V is TRBV11-2; TRBD1 might be the D (5 bases). Deletions cut 8 bases from V and 9 bases from J, with 16 bases between. This CDR3 is built from 13 residues. The V gene's germline CDR1 is SGHAT and CDR2 FQNNGV.

The gene calls are TRBV10-3 and TRBJ1-5; D may be TRBD1 (6 bases). V was trimmed by 3 bases and J by 11 bases, leaving 17 bases between them. The CDR3 runs 14 residues. Germline V CDR1 and CDR2: ENHRY, SYGVKD. The CDR3 region has the DNA TGTGCCATCAGTGAAGGGACAAGCCAAGAGACCCAGCATTTT. Protein sequence: CAISEGTSQETQHF.

As DNA, the CDR3 is TGTGCCACCACGAACAGGGGACAGCCCCAGCATTTT. This encodes CATTNRGQPQHF. The rearrangement links TRBV19 to TRBJ1-5, with 7 bases matching TRBD1. The CDR3 extends over 12 amino acids. V trimming: 10 bases; J trimming: 7 bases; junction bases outside the gene matches: 7. Germline lookup yields CDR1 LNHDA and CDR2 SQIVND (reference sequence).

This clonotype came up many times. This rearrangement joins TRBV29-1 to TRBJ2-7; 7 positions agree with TRBD2. Germline values: CDR1 SQVTM, CDR2 ANQGSEA. V was pared by 4 bases and J by 0 bases, with 6 bases of the junction left unmatched. The CDR3 runs to 14 residues. Here the CDR3 reads CSVVWRGISYEQYF. The CDR3 DNA follows: TGCAGCGTTGTTTGGCGGGGGATCTCCTACGAGCAGTACTTC.

The V gene is TRBV7-9, the J gene TRBJ1-1; D is perhaps TRBD1 (5 bases). This CDR3 is 15 amino acids long. The germline V gene encodes CDR1 SEHNR and CDR2 FQNEAQ (reference sequence). Trimming cost V 5 bases and J 0 bases, with 13 bases left between them. CDR3 protein: CASSALGTVNTEAFF. Written as DNA, the CDR3 is TGTGCCAGCAGCGCCCTAGGGACGGTGAACACTGAAGCTTTCTTT.

There are a few counts of this clonotype. This chain connects TRBV6-5 to TRBJ2-7; D may be TRBD1 or TRBD2 (6 bases each). The germline V gene encodes CDR1 MNHEY and CDR2 SVGAGI. V was trimmed by 9 bases and J by 3 bases, leaving 18 bases between them. The CDR3 sequence is 14 residues long. The CDR3 protein is CASSLGRGLYEQYF. CDR3 sequence (DNA): TGTGCCAGTTCCCTGGGCAGGGGACTCTACGAGCAGTACTTC.

The V and J genes are TRBV2 and TRBJ2-5; 13 nucleotides align to TRBD2. The assigned J gene may be wrong: the sequence end matches TRBJ2-1 better. The CDR3 loop spans 15 amino acids. Per the germline V gene, CDR1 is SNHLY and CDR2 is FYNNEI. For the CDR3, the DNA is TGTGCCAGCCAACTACTAGCGGGAGGGGACAATGAGCAGTTCTTC. Translation: CASQLLAGGDNEQFF.

This clonotype has at least ten counts. The chain is built from TRBV24-1 and TRBJ1-5, with D possibly matching TRBD1 (6 bases). Germline V gene lookup returns CDR1 KGHDR and CDR2 SFDVKD. CDR3 size: 16 residues. V was cut by 4 bases and J by 2 bases, with 14 bases left in between. CDR3 protein: CATSEKTGGRNQPQHF. DNA of the CDR3: TGTGCCACCAGTGAAAAGACAGGCGGGCGCAATCAGCCCCAGCATTTT.

This clonotype was found many times. The V call is TRBV12-3 or TRBV12-4, the J call TRBJ1-1, with 8 bases identical to TRBD1. This CDR3 spans 13 amino acids. The V and J ends lost 7 bases and 6 bases, in that order; junction bases with no gene match: 7. The CDR3 is CASTSDRGAEAFF. CDR3 coding DNA: TGTGCCAGCACTTCCGACAGGGGAGCTGAAGCTTTCTTT.

This clonotype was detected only a few times. This chain links TRBV7-2 with TRBJ1-2, with TRBD1 matching over 9 bases. Germline V CDR1 and CDR2: SGHTA, FQGNSA. V lost 4 bases to trimming and J lost 4 bases; unmatched junction nucleotides: 10. The CDR3 extends over 16 amino acids. This CDR3 is CASSSLTGGAGYGYTF. The CDR3 nucleotides are TGTGCCAGCAGCTCTCTAACAGGGGGCGCGGGCTATGGCTACACCTTC.

This clonotype was recorded many times. This chain connects TRBV20-1 to TRBJ2-5; the D gene could be TRBD1 or TRBD2 (5 bases each). The V gene's germline CDR1 is DFQATT and CDR2 SNEGSKA (reference sequence). CDR3 length: 14 amino acids. DNA of the CDR3: TGCAGCGCGATTGTTGAGGGGTATGGAGAGACCCAGTACTTC. Amino acids: CSAIVEGYGETQYF.

This clonotype was counted many times. V usage is TRBV2 and J usage is TRBJ1-3, with TRBD1 identical over 7 bases. The V gene end was trimmed by 5 bases and the J gene end by 0 bases; junction bases not matched to a gene: 4. Germline V CDR1 and CDR2: SNHLY, FYNNEI. This CDR3 region has 15 residues. The CDR3 sequence: CASSRQGFSGNTIYF. Written as DNA, the CDR3 is TGTGCCAGCAGTCGACAGGGCTTCTCTGGAAACACCATATATTTT.

Comment on this clonotype: Being one base from a much bigger clone, this may be a read error. This rearrangement joins TRBV6-5 to TRBJ1-1, with no clear D. V lost 0 bases and J 5 bases, leaving 10 bases between the germline ends. The CDR3 is 14 residues long. Germline V gene sequence: CDR1 MNHEY, CDR2 SVGAGI. The CDR3 protein is CASSYSGIGTEAFF. CDR3 bases: TGTGCCAGCAGTTACTCAGGGATTGGAACTGAAGCTTTCTTT.

This clonotype occurred a few times. This chain joins TRBV12-3 or TRBV12-4 and TRBJ2-7, with D perhaps TRBD1 (6 bases). The CDR3 has 16 amino acids. Trimming shortened V by 6 bases and J by 1 base, and 19 bases separated the two germline ends. CDR3 protein: CASSLTTGQTSYEQYF. The CDR3 DNA reads as TGTGCCAGCAGCCTGACAACAGGGCAAACATCCTACGAGCAGTACTTC.

The chain recombines TRBV7-9 with TRBJ1-2; D perhaps matches TRBD1 (5 bases). CDR1 is SEHNR and CDR2 is FQNEAQ in the germline V gene (reference sequence). The CDR3 is 15 amino acids. V gave up 1 base and J gave up 4 bases, with 13 bases separating them. The CDR3, as DNA: TGTGCCAGCAGCTTAGTCCCGGGGCCCGTCTATGGCTACACCTTC. Protein product: CASSLVPGPVYGYTF.

This clonotype has a count of ten or more. DNA for the CDR3: TGTGCCAGCAGTATAGCCTCTGAAGCTTTCTTT. This encodes CASSIASEAFF. V usage is TRBV2 and J usage is TRBJ1-1; D is uncertain. Germline lookup yields CDR1 SNHLY and CDR2 FYNNEI. V was shortened by 5 bases and J by 6 bases, with 7 bases between the two germline ends. CDR3 length: 11 residues. The whole variable domain, remainder taken from reference TRBV2 and TRBJ1-1, is EPEVTQTPSHQVTQMGQEVILRCVPISNHLYFYWYRQILGQKVEFLVSFYNNEISEKSEIFDDQFSVERPDGSNFTLKIRSTKLEDSAMYFCASSIASEAFFGQGTRLTVV.

V and J are TRBV9 and TRBJ1-5; D is possibly TRBD1 (6 bases). V dropped 5 bases and J dropped 11 bases, with 29 bases sitting between them. The CDR3 sequence is 17 residues long. CDR1 and CDR2 from the germline V gene are SGDLS and YYNGEE. CDR3 bases: TGTGCCAGCAGTTACCCGCCCGGATGGACAGACCCCTGGGCCCAGCATTTT. Its protein is CASSYPPGWTDPWAQHF.

This clonotype was observed many times. The chain recombines TRBV5-4 with TRBJ2-5, with 7 bases identical to TRBD1. The junction had 5 bases not matched to a gene; V was cut back by 3 bases and J by 3 bases. Germline V gene lookup returns CDR1 SGHNT and CDR2 YYREEE (reference sequence). CDR3 length equals 14 residues. The CDR3, as DNA: TGTGCCAGCAGCTCTTGGACAGGAGAAGAGACCCAGTACTTC. This codes for CASSSWTGEETQYF.

A single count supports this clonotype. A single base separates this from a much larger clone, so it may be a read error. CDR3 DNA sequence: TGTGCCAGCAGAGGGGGGCTTTACGAGCAGTGCTTC. The encoded protein is CASRGGLYEQCF. The genes are TRBV14 and TRBJ2-7; possibly TRBD1 or TRBD2 for D (6 bases each). Germline CDR1 SGHDN, CDR2 FVKESK. The CDR3 covers 12 residues. Full variable domain (remainder filled in from reference TRBV14 and TRBJ2-7): EAGVTQFPSHSVIEKGQTVTLRCDPISGHDNLYWYRRVMGKEIKFLLHFVKESKQDESGMPNNRFLAERTGGTYSTLKVQPAELEDSGVYFCASRGGLYEQCFGPGTRLTVT.